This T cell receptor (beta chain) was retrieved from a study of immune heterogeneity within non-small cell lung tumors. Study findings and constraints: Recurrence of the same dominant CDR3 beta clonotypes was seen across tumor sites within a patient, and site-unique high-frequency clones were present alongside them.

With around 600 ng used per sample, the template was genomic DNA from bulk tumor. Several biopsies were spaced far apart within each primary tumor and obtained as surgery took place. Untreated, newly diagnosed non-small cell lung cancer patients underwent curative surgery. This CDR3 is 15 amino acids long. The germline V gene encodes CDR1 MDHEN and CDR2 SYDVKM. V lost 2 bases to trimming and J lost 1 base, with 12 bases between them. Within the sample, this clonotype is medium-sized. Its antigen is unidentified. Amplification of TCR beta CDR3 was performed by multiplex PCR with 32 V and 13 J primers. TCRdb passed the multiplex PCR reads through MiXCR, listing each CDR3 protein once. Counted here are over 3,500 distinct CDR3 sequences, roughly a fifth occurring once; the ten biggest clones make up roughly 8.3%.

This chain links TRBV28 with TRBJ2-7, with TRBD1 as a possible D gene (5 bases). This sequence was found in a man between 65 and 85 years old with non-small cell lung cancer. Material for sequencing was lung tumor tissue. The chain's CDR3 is CASSLPGWSSYEQYF. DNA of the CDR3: TGTGCCAGCAGTTTACCAGGGTGGAGTTCCTACGAGCAGTACTTC. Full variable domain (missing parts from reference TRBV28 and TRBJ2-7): DVKVTQSSRYLVKRTGEKVFLECVQDMDHENMFWYRQDPGLGLRLIYFSYDVKMKEKGDIPEGYSVSREKKERFSLILESASTNQTSMYLCASSLPGWSSYEQYFGPGTRLTVT.